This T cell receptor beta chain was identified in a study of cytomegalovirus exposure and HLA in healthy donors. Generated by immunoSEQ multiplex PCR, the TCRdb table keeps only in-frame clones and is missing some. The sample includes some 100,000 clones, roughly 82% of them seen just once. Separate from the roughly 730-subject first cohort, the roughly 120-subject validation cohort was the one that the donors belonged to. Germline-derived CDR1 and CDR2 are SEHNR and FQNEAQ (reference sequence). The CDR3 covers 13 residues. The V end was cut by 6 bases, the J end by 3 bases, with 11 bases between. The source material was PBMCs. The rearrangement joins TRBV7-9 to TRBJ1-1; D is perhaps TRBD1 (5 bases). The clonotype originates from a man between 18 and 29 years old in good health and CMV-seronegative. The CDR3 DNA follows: TGTGCCAGCAGTTTTGACAGTTACACTGAAGCTTTCTTT. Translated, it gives CASSFDSYTEAFF.